Below, 28 T cell receptor beta chains from the same sample are listed, as sequenced in a study of cytomegalovirus exposure and HLA in healthy donors. Vbeta (60) and Jbeta (13) primers were used in the PCR. TCRdb's copy holds only in-frame clones and misses some; the assay was immunoSEQ multiplex PCR. The table records 95,000 to 150,000 clones, around 82% of them present only once. The sample was PBMCs. The receptors stem from a middle-aged woman in good health and CMV-seropositive.

This rearrangement joins TRBV6-1 to TRBJ1-5; D is possibly TRBD1 (6 bases). This CDR3 comprises 13 residues. The germline V gene encodes CDR1 MNHNS and CDR2 SASEGT. Trimming shortened V by 2 bases and J by 7 bases, and 9 bases separated the two germline ends. CDR3 protein: CASSERDIQPQHF. For the CDR3, the DNA is TGTGCCAGCAGTGAACGGGACATACAGCCCCAGCATTTT.

The chain uses TRBV4-2 and TRBJ2-5; TRBD2 aligns across 7 bases. Germline lookup yields CDR1 LGHNA and CDR2 YNFKEQ. The CDR3 is 15 amino acids. The J segment lost 6 bases and the V segment lost 1 base, leaving 8 bases of the junction unmatched. CDR3: CASSQAAGDSKTQYF. The DNA for the CDR3 is TGTGCCAGCAGCCAAGCGGCGGGGGATTCCAAGACCCAGTACTTC.

The chain couples TRBV2 to TRBJ1-3; 12 bases align to TRBD1. The J segment lost 2 bases and the V segment lost 6 bases, leaving 8 bases of the junction unmatched. This CDR3 is 17 amino acids long. Germline CDR1 reads SNHLY; CDR2 reads FYNNEI. CDR3 amino acids: CASRTGTGGSPGNTIYF. CDR3 sequence (DNA): TGTGCCAGCAGGACCGGGACAGGGGGCTCCCCTGGAAACACCATATATTTT.

V is TRBV7-9 and J is TRBJ1-4, with a tentative D call TRBD1 (5 bases). The CDR3 extends over 15 amino acids. The germline gives CDR1 SEHNR, CDR2 FQNEAQ (reference sequence). V dropped 4 bases and J dropped 6 bases, with 15 bases sitting between them. The CDR3 nucleotides are TGTGCCAGCAGCTGTTCGGGGGGAGGCGATGAAAAACTGTTTTTT. Its protein is CASSCSGGGDEKLFF.

The rearrangement links TRBV19 to TRBJ2-1, with TRBD2 identical over 9 bases. Germline CDR1 reads LNHDA; CDR2 reads SQIVND (reference sequence). Losses at the gene ends were 10 bases for V and 5 bases for J; bases not matched to a gene: 15. The CDR3 sequence is 16 residues long. CDR3 bases: TGTGCCACAAAAAAGTCCCAAAGCGGGAGGCACAATGAGCAGTTCTTC. Protein sequence: CATKKSQSGRHNEQFF.

The J gene is TRBJ1-1, the V gene TRBV30; TRBD1 agrees at 12 bases. The germline V gene has CDR1 GTSNPN and CDR2 SVGIG (reference sequence). CDR3 length equals 15 residues. Trimming at V came to 4 bases and at J to 4 bases, leaving 7 bases not matched to a gene. The CDR3 bases are TGTGCCTGGACCCGGGACAGGGGGCTGGGCACTGAAGCTTTCTTT. Amino acid sequence: CAWTRDRGLGTEAFF.

V gene TRBV9 combines with J gene TRBJ2-1; 9 nucleotides align to TRBD2. J gave up 3 bases and V 3 bases, and 7 bases lay outside the gene matches. Germline lookup yields CDR1 SGDLS and CDR2 YYNGEE. CDR3 length: 16 amino acids. The CDR3 DNA reads TGTGCCAGCAGCGCCCTTCCTAGCGGGGACTACAATGAGCAGTTCTTC. Amino acid sequence: CASSALPSGDYNEQFF.

The chain recombines TRBV7-9 with TRBJ2-7, with TRBD1 matching over 11 bases. Looked up from germline, CDR1 is SEHNR and CDR2 is FQNEAQ (reference sequence). The CDR3 sequence is 15 residues long. Trimming took 1 base from V and 5 from J; bases not matched to a gene: 4. The CDR3, as DNA: TGTGCCAGCAGCTTAGGGACAGGGGGCGTAGACGAGCAGTACTTC. Its translation is CASSLGTGGVDEQYF.

The CDR3 DNA is TGTGCCAGCAGTTCCCCCGGGACAGGGCCCTACGAGCAGTACTTC. Translated: CASSSPGTGPYEQYF. The J gene is TRBJ2-7, the V gene TRBV28, with 9 bases matching TRBD1. Trimming removed 4 bases from V and 2 bases from J; junction bases left unmatched: 6. CDR3 size: 15 residues. Germline assignment: CDR1 MDHEN and CDR2 SYDVKM.

The genes are TRBV7-9 and TRBJ2-7; 7 positions agree with TRBD1. J gave up 6 bases and V 5 bases, and 10 bases lay outside the gene matches. This CDR3 is built from 14 residues. Looked up from germline, CDR1 is SEHNR and CDR2 is FQNEAQ (reference sequence). The CDR3 coding sequence is TGTGCCAGCAGCATGCTGACAGGGAAAGGCGAGCAGTACTTC. Translating it yields CASSMLTGKGEQYF. Variable domain in full (rest from reference TRBV7-9 and TRBJ2-7): DTGVSQNPRHKITKRGQNVTFRCDPISEHNRLYWYRQTLGQGPEFLTYFQNEAQLEKSRLLSDRFSAERPKGSFSTLEIQRTEQGDSAMYLCASSMLTGKGEQYFGPGTRLTVT.

The V and J genes are TRBV25-1 and TRBJ2-1, with D maybe TRBD1 (6 bases). Germline V gives CDR1 MGHDK, CDR2 SYGVNS. There are 13 residues in the CDR3. Deletions cut 9 bases from V and 2 bases from J, with 11 bases between. CDR3 protein: CARTGRAYNEQFF. The CDR3 nucleotides read TGTGCCAGGACAGGCCGTGCCTACAATGAGCAGTTCTTC.

CDR3 coding DNA: TGTGCCAGCAGGGCCCAACACACCGGGGAGCTGTTTTTT. Translating it yields CASRAQHTGELFF. The chain is built from TRBV6-5 and TRBJ2-2; D unclear. The CDR3 consists of 13 residues. The V gene lost 6 bases and the J gene lost 3 bases, with 8 bases spanning the gap. Looked up from germline, CDR1 is MNHEY and CDR2 is SVGAGI.

This rearrangement joins TRBV5-6 to TRBJ2-1, with TRBD1 matching over 7 bases. Germline CDR1 SGHDT, CDR2 YYEEEE. The V segment lost 4 bases and the J segment 3 bases; nucleotides outside the gene matches: 4. The CDR3 covers 14 residues. CDR3 sequence reads: CASSLTGIYNEQFF. CDR3 sequence (DNA): TGTGCCAGCAGCCTGACAGGGATCTACAATGAGCAGTTCTTC.

The chain recombines TRBV19 with TRBJ2-3; D not certain. There are 12 residues in the CDR3. Trimming shortened V by 10 bases and J by 0 bases, and 8 bases separated the two germline ends. Germline V lookup: CDR1 LNHDA, CDR2 SQIVND (reference sequence). The CDR3 reads CATRQSTDTQYF. As DNA, the CDR3 is TGTGCCACCCGCCAGAGCACAGATACGCAGTATTTT.

This clone was detected a few times. The CDR3 sequence is CASSQGQGWAYNEQFF. The CDR3 DNA sequence: TGTGCCAGCAGCCAAGGACAGGGTTGGGCCTACAATGAGCAGTTCTTC. The chain employs TRBV13 and TRBJ2-1; 8 nucleotides match TRBD1. This CDR3 comprises 16 residues. V lost 5 bases to trimming and J lost 2 bases; unmatched junction nucleotides: 8. Germline lookup yields CDR1 PRHDT and CDR2 FYEKMQ (reference sequence).

This rearrangement joins TRBV6-6 to TRBJ2-5; 11 bases line up with TRBD2. Trimming took 3 bases from V and 4 from J; bases not matched to a gene: 4. The CDR3 runs to 15 residues. Germline CDR1 reads MNHNY; CDR2 reads SVGAGI (reference sequence). This chain's CDR3 is CASSYTSGSAETQYF. CDR3 sequence (DNA): TGTGCCAGCAGTTATACTAGCGGGAGTGCAGAGACCCAGTACTTC.

This sequence joins TRBV5-1 and TRBJ2-7, with D perhaps TRBD1 (6 bases). CDR1 and CDR2 (germline): SGHRS, YFSETQ. The CDR3 totals 15 residues. Deletions cut 5 bases from V and 0 bases from J, with 15 bases between. The CDR3 region is CASSYGTPVSYEQYF. The CDR3 region has the DNA TGCGCCAGCAGTTACGGGACACCCGTCTCCTACGAGCAGTACTTC.

This chain uses TRBV29-1 with TRBJ2-7; D is unclear. Germline lookup yields CDR1 SQVTM and CDR2 ANQGSEA. V gave up 3 bases and J gave up 0 bases, with 18 bases separating them. The CDR3 has 16 residues. The CDR3 DNA sequence: TGCAGCGTTGAGGCTCTGGCGGAATCGAGCTCCTACGAGCAGTACTTC. This translates into CSVEALAESSSYEQYF.

The V call is TRBV18, the J call TRBJ2-5; 9 positions match TRBD1. There are 16 residues in the CDR3. The germline CDR1 and CDR2 sequences are KGHSH and LQKENI. V lost 5 bases and J lost 3; bases outside the gene matches: 10. The CDR3: CASSSNTGTGKETQYF. The CDR3 DNA follows: TGTGCCAGCTCATCAAATACCGGGACAGGGAAAGAGACCCAGTACTTC.

V usage is TRBV4-1 and J usage is TRBJ1-2; D is perhaps TRBD1 (6 bases). This CDR3 is 15 amino acids long. CDR1 and CDR2 from the germline V gene are MGHRA and YSYEKL. V gave up 1 base and J gave up 4 bases, with 13 bases separating them. The CDR3 bases are TGCGCCAGCAGCCAAGGCTTCGGACAGTTCTATGGCTACACCTTC. It is translated as CASSQGFGQFYGYTF.

V usage is TRBV28 and J usage is TRBJ1-4; 8 bases map to TRBD1. Unmatched junction bases numbered 6, after V lost 1 base and J lost 5 bases. The CDR3 is 16 amino acids. In germline, CDR1 is MDHEN, CDR2 SYDVKM. The CDR3 region is CASSLSGQGKNEKLFF. Here the CDR3 DNA reads TGTGCCAGCAGTTTATCTGGACAGGGAAAGAATGAAAAACTGTTTTTT.

The rearrangement joins TRBV13 to TRBJ2-3; TRBD2 matches 13 bases. Germline assignment: CDR1 PRHDT and CDR2 FYEKMQ (reference sequence). V dropped 8 bases and J dropped 3; count of bases not matched to a gene: 8. The CDR3 length is 16 residues. CDR3: CASGLAGEPGTDTQYF. CDR3 sequence (DNA): TGTGCCAGCGGACTAGCGGGAGAACCGGGAACAGATACGCAGTATTTT.

This clone has just one count. The V call is TRBV6-7, the J call TRBJ2-1; 12 bases match TRBD2. TRBV6-7 is assigned to the ORF class and has an uncertain function. The CDR3 consists of 14 residues. V was pared by 5 bases and J by 8 bases, with 4 bases of the junction left unmatched. CDR3 loop: CASSLAGGAHEQFF. The CDR3 coding sequence is TGTGCCAGCAGTCTAGCGGGGGGGGCCCATGAGCAGTTCTTC.

This chain links TRBV5-3 with TRBJ1-1, with 8 bases matching TRBD1. TRBV5-3 is an ORF, with its function uncertain. The CDR3 totals 16 residues. Unmatched junction bases numbered 13, after V lost 4 bases and J lost 5 bases. CDR3 residues: CARSLTGAGMGTEAFF. The DNA for the CDR3 is TGTGCCAGAAGCCTGACAGGGGCGGGAATGGGGACTGAAGCTTTCTTT.

Note on this clone: Other DNA variants within this sample encode the same CDR3. The V gene is TRBV19, the J gene TRBJ2-1, with D unclear. Trimming removed 1 base at V and 7 bases at J, with 5 bases between. Germline V lookup: CDR1 LNHDA, CDR2 SQIVND (reference sequence). The CDR3 spans 12 residues. The CDR3 sequence is CASSIGANEQFF. CDR3 sequence (DNA): TGTGCCAGTAGTATAGGGGCTAATGAGCAGTTCTTC.

This chain links TRBV10-3 with TRBJ1-3, with 9 bases matching TRBD1. Germline V CDR1 and CDR2: ENHRY, SYGVKD. V was pared by 8 bases and J by 10 bases, with 6 bases of the junction left unmatched. The CDR3 sequence is 12 residues long. CDR3 DNA sequence: TGTGCCATCGGGGACAGGGTAGGAACCATATATTTT. It specifies CAIGDRVGTIYF.

V is TRBV10-3 and J is TRBJ2-7; 9 bases are shared with TRBD1. Germline trimming cut 6 bases from V and 5 bases from J; bases unmatched to any gene: 5. Germline values: CDR1 ENHRY, CDR2 SYGVKD. There are 13 residues in the CDR3. Here the CDR3 DNA reads TGTGCCATCAGGGGACAGGGAAACCACGAGCAGTACTTC. As protein: CAIRGQGNHEQYF.

The chain is built from TRBV9 and TRBJ2-1; 12 bases are a match to TRBD2. CDR1 SGDLS and CDR2 YYNGEE come from the germline V gene. V lost 4 bases and J lost 6; bases outside the gene matches: 5. The CDR3 consists of 15 residues. DNA for the CDR3: TGTGCCAGCAGCCCCTGGACTAGCGGGGCCAATGAGCAGTTCTTC. Encoded protein: CASSPWTSGANEQFF.